This TCR beta chain was sequenced in a study of blood T cell repertoires in COVID-19. Germline assignment: CDR1 LNHDA and CDR2 SQIVND (reference sequence). V was shortened by 7 bases and J by 7 bases, with 23 bases between the two germline ends. CDR3 length: 16 amino acids. Under the authors' procedure: Reference gene primer amplification in the assay estimated nucleated cell counts. The table came from immunoSEQ multiplex PCR; TCRdb's copy has only in-frame clones and leaves some out. The DNA was the basis for D and trimming; V, J and clone size are from that table. The repertoire holds some 180,000 clones, with approximately 80% as singletons.

The rearrangement links TRBV19 to TRBJ1-5; D might be TRBD1 (6 bases). The TCR sequence derives from a woman aged 60-75 years with acute COVID-19. Sequenced material: PBMCs or T cells enriched from blood (not recorded which). Here the CDR3 DNA reads TGTGCCAGTAACTCTCATGGGGGCCAGGGAACGCAGCCCCAGCATTTT. This codes for CASNSHGGQGTQPQHF.